This TCR beta chain was documented in a study of T cells in Graves' hyperthyroidism and ophthalmopathy. The PBMCs were taken from more than 8 ml of fresh peripheral blood. This clonotype was found many times. Regions amplified from RNA transcripts were the TCR beta CDR3 regions. TCR CDR3 underwent first-round RT-PCR with the HTBI primer set. TCRdb re-called the multiplex PCR reads with MiXCR, one entry per CDR3 protein. The repertoire holds hundreds of thousands of distinct CDR3 sequences, with roughly 15% as singletons. This TCR came from a woman in her forties or fifties with Graves' ophthalmopathy. Sequencing was performed on blood.

The CDR3 coding sequence is TGTGCCATCAGGGACGATCTGAACACTGAAGCTTTCTTT. Translation: CAIRDDLNTEAFF. The chain has TRBV10-3 and TRBJ1-1, with D uncertain. Per germline, CDR1 ENHRY and CDR2 SYGVKD. The CDR3 sequence is 13 residues long. Deletions cut 6 bases from V and 0 bases from J, with 8 bases between.